This T cell receptor (beta chain) derives from a study of T cell responses to AZD1222 COVID-19 vaccine. Whole-study context: Second-dose timings of about 4 or about 12 weeks were pooled.

Regarding the study as a whole: Spike was spanned by vaccine-associated CD4 TCRs, with dominance at 160-218 and 743-854.

The V gene end was trimmed by 1 base and the J gene end by 3 bases; junction bases not matched to a gene: 4. In germline, CDR1 is LGHDT, CDR2 YNNKEL (reference sequence). The CDR3 is made up of 16 amino acids. In regard to this clone: What it binds is unknown.

The table came from immunoSEQ multiplex PCR; TCRdb's copy has only in-frame clones and leaves some out. The sample records 120,000 or so clones, 80% to 90% being singletons. Sequenced material: peripheral blood, taken on day 0 of AZD1222 vaccination. The V and J genes are TRBV3-1 (or the pseudogene TRBV3-2) and TRBJ2-5; 11 bases map to TRBD2. The source of this sequence is an adult in good health. This chain's CDR3 is CASSQGDSGREETQYF. In DNA, the CDR3 is TGTGCCAGCAGCCAAGGCGATAGCGGGAGGGAAGAGACCCAGTACTTC.